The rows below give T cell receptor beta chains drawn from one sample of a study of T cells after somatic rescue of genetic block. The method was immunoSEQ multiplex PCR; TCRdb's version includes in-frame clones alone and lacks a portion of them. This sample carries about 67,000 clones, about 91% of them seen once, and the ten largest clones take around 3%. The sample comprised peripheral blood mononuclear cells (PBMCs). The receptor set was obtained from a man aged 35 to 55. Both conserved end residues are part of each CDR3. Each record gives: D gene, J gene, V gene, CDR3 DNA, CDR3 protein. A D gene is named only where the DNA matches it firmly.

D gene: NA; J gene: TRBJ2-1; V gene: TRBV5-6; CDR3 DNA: TGTGCCAGCAGCCTGTCACTAAGTTGGGGCAATGAGCAGTTCTTC; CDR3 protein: CASSLSLSWGNEQFF
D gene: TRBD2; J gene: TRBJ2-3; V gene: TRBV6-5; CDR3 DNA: TGTGCCAGCAGTTCTGCCGGGACTAGAAAAAATACGCAGTATTTT; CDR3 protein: CASSSAGTRKNTQYF
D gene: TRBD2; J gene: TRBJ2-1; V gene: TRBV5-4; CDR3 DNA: TGTGCCAGCAGCTCCCGACTAGCGGGGTATAATGAGCAGTTCTTC; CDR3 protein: CASSSRLAGYNEQFF
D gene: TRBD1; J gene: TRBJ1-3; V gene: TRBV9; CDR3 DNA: TGTGCCAGCAGCCGCTCCAGGGGGAGTGGAAACACCATATATTTT; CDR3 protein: CASSRSRGSGNTIYF
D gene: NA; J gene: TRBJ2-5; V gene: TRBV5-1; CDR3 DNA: TGCGCCAGCAGCCCCGGGGCGGAGACCCAGTACTTC; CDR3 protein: CASSPGAETQYF
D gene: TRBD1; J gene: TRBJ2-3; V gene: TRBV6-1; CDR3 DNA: TGTGCCAGCACCGACCGACAGGGGGCAGGGAATACGCAGTATTTT; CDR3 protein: CASTDRQGAGNTQYF
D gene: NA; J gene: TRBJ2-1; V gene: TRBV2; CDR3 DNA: TGTGCCAGCACCGTAGTTGGGAATGAGCAGTTCTTC; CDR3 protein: CASTVVGNEQFF
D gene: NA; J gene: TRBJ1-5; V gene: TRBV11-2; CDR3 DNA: TGTGCCAGCAGCTTAGGGCTGGGTAGCAATCAGCCCCAGCATTTT; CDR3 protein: CASSLGLGSNQPQHF
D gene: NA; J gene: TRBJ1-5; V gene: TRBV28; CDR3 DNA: TGTGCCAGCAGTATCCCGAATCAGCCCCAGCATTTT; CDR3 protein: CASSIPNQPQHF
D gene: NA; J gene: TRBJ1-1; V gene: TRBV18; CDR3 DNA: TGTGCCAGCTCACCGGTGACAGCCTTGAACACTGAAGCTTTCTTT; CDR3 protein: CASSPVTALNTEAFF
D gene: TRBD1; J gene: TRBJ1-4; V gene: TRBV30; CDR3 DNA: TGTGCCTGGAGCAAACGACAGGGGGAAGCGGGGTATGATGAAAAACTGTTTTTT; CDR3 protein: CAWSKRQGEAGYDEKLFF